This T cell receptor (beta chain) was captured by sequencing in a study of cytomegalovirus exposure and HLA in healthy donors. Primers for the PCR totalled 60 Vbeta and 13 Jbeta. The assay was immunoSEQ multiplex PCR, and TCRdb's table has in-frame clones only and misses some. There are roughly 18,000 clones in the sample; around 75% occur only once, and less than 4.5% lies in the top ten. Study-level results: The authors later linked a missense DCLRE1C variant to TCR beta V- and J-gene trimming. In a later analysis, at a false discovery rate of 0.05, about 16,000 TCR beta sequences matched HLA alleles. Beyond CMV serostatus, there was no information to go on about immune exposure.

Turning to this clone: Its specificity is not known.

In nominal health when sampled, donors likely had unrecorded immune exposures nonetheless. Germline assignment: CDR1 MNHEY and CDR2 SMNVEV (reference sequence). The CDR3 is 14 amino acids. With 2 bases removed from V and 2 bases from J, the gap between germline ends came to 9 bases. The chain carries TRBV27 and TRBJ1-1; no clear D gene. This TCR came from a man between 18 and 29 years old in good health and CMV-seronegative. The sequenced material came from PBMCs. The CDR3 here is CASSLTRGNTEAFF. CDR3 coding DNA: TGTGCCAGCAGTTTAACTCGAGGTAACACTGAAGCTTTCTTT.